The next 27 T cell receptor beta chains were all read from a single sample in a study of cytomegalovirus exposure and HLA in healthy donors. The table came from immunoSEQ multiplex PCR; TCRdb's copy has only in-frame clones and leaves some out. The sample includes some 270,000 clones, 86% of them seen just once. The specimen sequenced was PBMCs. These receptors were taken from a woman aged 18-29 years in good health and CMV-seronegative.

The chain couples TRBV5-1 to TRBJ1-5; 8 bases line up with TRBD1. From germline, CDR1 is SGHRS and CDR2 YFSETQ. The trim removed 4 bases at V and 5 bases at J, leaving 8 bases unmatched. The CDR3 contains 15 residues. The CDR3 loop reads CASSKGTGLDQPQHF. The CDR3 DNA follows: TGCGCCAGCAGCAAGGGGACAGGCTTGGATCAGCCCCAGCATTTT.

This chain links TRBV29-1 with TRBJ2-1, with 9 bases lining up with TRBD1. CDR1 and CDR2 from the germline V gene are SQVTM and ANQGSEA. The CDR3 runs 14 residues. V trimming: 8 bases; J trimming: 6 bases; junction bases outside the gene matches: 11. The CDR3 nucleotides read TGCAGCATATCCGGGACAGGGCACTTCAATGAGCAGTTCTTC. It codes for CSISGTGHFNEQFF.

This chain uses TRBV9 with TRBJ2-7; D is perhaps TRBD1 (6 bases). The V and J ends lost 7 bases and 3 bases respectively, with 26 bases between them. Germline-derived CDR1 and CDR2 are SGDLS and YYNGEE. The CDR3 is 17 residues long. Here the CDR3 reads CASSPTQGIRENYEQYF. CDR3 nucleotides: TGTGCCAGCTCACCTACTCAGGGGATTCGAGAAAACTACGAGCAGTACTTC.

The chain combines TRBV29-1 with TRBJ2-3; 7 bases match TRBD1. Trimming at V came to 5 bases and at J to 6 bases, leaving 8 bases not matched to a gene. There are 13 residues in the CDR3. Looked up from germline, CDR1 is SQVTM and CDR2 is ANQGSEA. CDR3 loop: CSVKGAPRDTQYF. Written as DNA, the CDR3 is TGCAGCGTTAAGGGGGCCCCCCGCGATACGCAGTATTTT.

The gene calls are TRBV18 and TRBJ1-1; a possible D gene is TRBD1 (6 bases). V lost 5 bases and J 4 bases, leaving 11 bases between the germline ends. The V gene's germline CDR1 is KGHSH and CDR2 LQKENI. This CDR3 has 13 residues. CDR3 coding DNA: TGTGCCAGCTCAGTACAGGGACCCACTGAAGCTTTCTTT. It specifies CASSVQGPTEAFF.

The rearrangement joins TRBV27 to TRBJ2-1, with TRBD2 matching 8 bases. The CDR3 has 16 residues. The germline V gene encodes CDR1 MNHEY and CDR2 SMNVEV (reference sequence). J lost 2 bases, V lost 4 bases, and 7 bases had no gene match. This CDR3 is CASSSSGRPPYNEQFF. The DNA of the CDR3 is TGTGCCAGCAGTTCCAGCGGGAGACCCCCCTACAATGAGCAGTTCTTC.

This sequence joins TRBV12-5 and TRBJ2-2, with TRBD1 identical over 11 bases. Looked up from germline, CDR1 is LGHNT and CDR2 is FRNRAP. The CDR3 is 17 residues long. With 7 bases clipped from V and 0 bases from J, the junction kept 7 bases outside the gene matches. CDR3 protein: CASAAGQGVSNTGELFF. In nucleotides, the CDR3 is TGTGCTAGTGCCGCGGGACAGGGGGTTTCGAACACCGGGGAGCTGTTTTTT.

This rearrangement joins TRBV5-1 to TRBJ2-7; D gene ambiguous. Germline assignment: CDR1 SGHRS and CDR2 YFSETQ. CDR3 length equals 16 residues. The V gene lost 2 bases and the J gene lost 0 bases, with 15 bases spanning the gap. The CDR3 sequence is CASSFQIQHLSYEQYF. The CDR3 nucleotides read TGCGCCAGCAGCTTCCAGATACAACACCTCTCCTACGAGCAGTACTTC. The variable domain in full, with the rest retrieved from reference TRBV5-1 and TRBJ2-7, is KAGVTQTPRYLIKTRGQQVTLSCSPISGHRSVSWYQQTPGQGLQFLFEYFSETQRNKGNFPGRFSGRQFSNSRSEMNVSTLELGDSALYLCASSFQIQHLSYEQYFGPGTRLTVT.

This chain uses TRBV28 with TRBJ2-5, with D maybe TRBD2 (5 bases). From germline, CDR1 is MDHEN and CDR2 SYDVKM. Trimming shortened V by 3 bases and J by 1 base, and 15 bases separated the two germline ends. The CDR3 spans 16 residues. Written as DNA, the CDR3 is TGTGCCAGCAGTTTCCCGGGCGGCGGGCGCCAAGAGACCCAGTACTTC. Encoded protein: CASSFPGGGRQETQYF.

Only a few counts were recorded for this clone. The chain is built from TRBV11-1 and TRBJ2-1, with 9 bases fitting TRBD2. The CDR3 covers 15 residues. CDR1 is SGHAT, CDR2 FQDESV, per germline (reference sequence). V lost 5 bases and J lost 8; bases outside the gene matches: 10. The CDR3 coding sequence is TGTGCCAGCAGCCTCTGGACTAGCGCCGGCGATGAGCAGTTCTTC. Amino acid sequence: CASSLWTSAGDEQFF.

This rearrangement joins TRBV5-1 to TRBJ2-7; D may be TRBD1 (5 bases). The V gene's germline CDR1 is SGHRS and CDR2 YFSETQ. V was shortened by 7 bases and J by 5 bases, with 13 bases between the two germline ends. The CDR3 sequence is 12 residues long. CDR3 DNA sequence: TGCGCCAGCTCCGAGCAGGGAAACGAGCAGTACTTC. Its translation: CASSEQGNEQYF.

The rearrangement joins TRBV30 to TRBJ1-1, with D possibly TRBD1 on 5 matching bases. The CDR3 extends over 11 amino acids. CDR1 is GTSNPN and CDR2 is SVGIG in the germline V gene (reference sequence). V dropped 1 base and J dropped 6 bases, with 6 bases sitting between them. The CDR3 DNA reads as TGTGCCTGGAGTGCAGGGTCTGAAGCTTTCTTT. Its translation: CAWSAGSEAFF.

This clone was detected a few times. The same CDR3 can be traced to other DNA sequences in this sample. This chain connects TRBV5-1 to TRBJ1-1; D perhaps matches TRBD1 (6 bases). The CDR3 spans 13 residues. Germline V gives CDR1 SGHRS, CDR2 YFSETQ. Deletions cut 3 bases from V and 1 base from J, with 7 bases between. The CDR3 is CASSSGQNTEAFF. The CDR3 nucleotides read TGCGCCAGCAGCTCGGGACAGAACACTGAAGCTTTCTTT.

The V gene is TRBV7-2, the J gene TRBJ2-7; TRBD2 matches at 9 bases. Germline CDR1 is SGHTA and CDR2 is FQGNSA. Unmatched junction bases numbered 7, after V lost 3 bases and J lost 7 bases. CDR3 length: 14 amino acids. CDR3 nucleotide sequence: TGTGCCAGCAGCTTCAGCGGGGGGCCTGGGGAGCAGTACTTC. Encoded protein: CASSFSGGPGEQYF.

This clone was detected only a few times. The chain uses TRBV9 and TRBJ1-2; D is uncertain. The V gene's germline CDR1 is SGDLS and CDR2 YYNGEE. The V and J ends lost 4 bases and 7 bases respectively, with 11 bases between them. The CDR3 extends over 12 amino acids. The CDR3 sequence is CASSLTRSGYTF. CDR3 coding DNA: TGTGCCAGCAGCCTCACAAGGAGTGGCTACACCTTC.

This clone was observed once. CDR3 DNA sequence: TGTGCCAGCAGCTTATACGCGGGAGGGGACAATGAGCAGTTCTTC. It codes for CASSLYAGGDNEQFF. The chain couples TRBV7-9 to TRBJ2-1, with 9 nucleotides matching TRBD2. Losses at the gene ends were 2 bases for V and 5 bases for J; bases not matched to a gene: 4. Germline CDR1 and CDR2: SEHNR and FQNEAQ (reference sequence). This CDR3 spans 15 amino acids.

J is TRBJ2-1 and V is TRBV7-8, with TRBD1 identical over 8 bases. The germline CDR1 and CDR2 sequences are SGHVS and FQNEAQ. V shed 5 bases and J 14 bases; nucleotides not matched to a gene: 11. This CDR3 contains 13 residues. CDR3 sequence (DNA): TGTGCCAGCAGCGAAGGACAGGGTCGTTTTAAGTTCTTC. Amino acid sequence: CASSEGQGRFKFF.

The chain employs TRBV6-1 and TRBJ2-5; 8 nucleotides match TRBD1. Germline loops: CDR1 MNHNS, CDR2 SASEGT. V lost 1 base and J lost 5; bases outside the gene matches: 3. The CDR3 has 14 amino acids. Here the CDR3 DNA reads TGTGCCAGCAGTGAAGTTTGGACAGGGGAGACCCAGTACTTC. The encoded protein is CASSEVWTGETQYF.

The chain joins TRBV6-5 to TRBJ1-2, with TRBD1 as a possible D gene (5 bases). This CDR3 has 14 amino acids. V lost 5 bases to trimming and J lost 4 bases, with 14 bases between them. CDR1 and CDR2 from the germline V gene are MNHEY and SVGAGI. This CDR3 is CASSPPEGSYGYTF. The CDR3 DNA follows: TGTGCCAGCAGTCCCCCGGAGGGGAGCTATGGCTACACCTTC.

There are a few counts of this clone. The same CDR3 can be traced to other DNA sequences in this sample. This sequence joins TRBV6-6 and TRBJ1-2; perhaps TRBD1 as D (5 bases). V was cut by 5 bases and J by 6 bases, with 7 bases left in between. The CDR3 spans 11 residues. Germline values: CDR1 MNHNY, CDR2 SVGAGI (reference sequence). CDR3 DNA: TGTGCCAGCAGTCCGGGGGATGGCTACACCTTC. Amino acids: CASSPGDGYTF.

The V and J genes are TRBV6-5 and TRBJ1-2, with 10 bases identical to TRBD1. CDR3 size: 15 residues. The V gene end was trimmed by 8 bases and the J gene end by 2 bases; junction bases not matched to a gene: 8. The germline gives CDR1 MNHEY, CDR2 SVGAGI. As DNA, the CDR3 is TGTGCCAGCCAAACTTGGGGACAGGGGAACTATGGCTACACCTTC. Encoded protein: CASQTWGQGNYGYTF.

The chain has TRBV5-1 and TRBJ2-5, with 7 nucleotides matching TRBD2. The CDR3 runs to 16 residues. V trimming: 4 bases; J trimming: 0 bases; junction bases outside the gene matches: 9. Germline values: CDR1 SGHRS, CDR2 YFSETQ. CDR3 region: CASSPGGTLYQETQYF. CDR3 sequence (DNA): TGCGCCAGCAGCCCCGGGGGGACCTTGTACCAAGAGACCCAGTACTTC.

The chain couples TRBV11-3 to TRBJ2-7; 8 bases match TRBD2. V shed 4 bases, J shed 4 bases, and the junction held 9 bases outside the gene matches. The length of the CDR3 is 15 residues. Germline assignment: CDR1 SGHNT and CDR2 YENEEA. CDR3 sequence reads: CASSSPTSGAYEQYF. In DNA, the CDR3 is TGTGCCAGCAGCTCCCCTACTAGCGGAGCTTACGAGCAGTACTTC. The entire variable domain, with the rest obtained from reference TRBV11-3 and TRBJ2-7, is as follows: EAGVVQSPRYKIIEKKQPVAFWCNPISGHNTLYWYLQNLGQGPELLIRYENEEAVDDSQLPKDRFSAERLKGVDSTLKIQPAELGDSAVYLCASSSPTSGAYEQYFGPGTRLTVT.

The rearrangement joins TRBV6-5 to TRBJ1-2; a possible D gene is TRBD1 (5 bases). Germline V gene sequence: CDR1 MNHEY, CDR2 SVGAGI. The V and J ends lost 2 bases and 5 bases respectively, with 15 bases between them. This CDR3 contains 15 residues. CDR3 DNA: TGTGCCAGCAGTTACGGCTCAGGGAATCAGTATGGCTACACCTTC. Its translation: CASSYGSGNQYGYTF.

The chain links TRBV2 to TRBJ1-4; D not resolved. Trimming shortened V by 7 bases and J by 6 bases, and 6 bases separated the two germline ends. Germline CDR1 reads SNHLY; CDR2 reads FYNNEI. The CDR3 runs to 11 residues. The CDR3 protein is CASTLDEKLFF. As DNA, the CDR3 is TGTGCCAGCACCCTAGATGAAAAACTGTTTTTT.

This clone was seen a few times. This sequence joins TRBV6-6 and TRBJ1-2; TRBD1 matches 7 bases. J lost 6 bases, V lost 0 bases, and 4 bases had no gene match. Germline CDR1 and CDR2: MNHNY and SVGAGI (reference sequence). This CDR3 region has 14 residues. CDR3 nucleotide sequence: TGTGCCAGCAGTTACTCAGGACAGGCTAATGGCTACACCTTC. Amino acid sequence: CASSYSGQANGYTF.

The chain joins TRBV11-2 to TRBJ1-2; 11 bases are a match to TRBD1. This CDR3 spans 17 amino acids. Germline trimming cut 1 base from V and 4 bases from J; bases unmatched to any gene: 8. Germline assignment: CDR1 SGHAT and CDR2 FQNNGV. CDR3 coding DNA: TGTGCCAGCAGCTTAGGGGGACAGGGGGAATGGCTCTATGGCTACACCTTC. Translating gives CASSLGGQGEWLYGYTF.